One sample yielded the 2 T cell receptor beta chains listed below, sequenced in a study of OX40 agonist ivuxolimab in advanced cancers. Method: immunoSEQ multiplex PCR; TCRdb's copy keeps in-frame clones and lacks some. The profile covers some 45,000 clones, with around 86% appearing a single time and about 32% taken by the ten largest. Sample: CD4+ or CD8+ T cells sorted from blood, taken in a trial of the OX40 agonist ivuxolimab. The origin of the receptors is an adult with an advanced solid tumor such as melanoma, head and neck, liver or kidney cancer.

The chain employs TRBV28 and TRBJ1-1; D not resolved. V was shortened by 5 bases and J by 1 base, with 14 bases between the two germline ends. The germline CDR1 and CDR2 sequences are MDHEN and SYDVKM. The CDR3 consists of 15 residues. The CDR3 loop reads CASSPHRIANTEAFF. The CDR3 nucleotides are TGTGCCAGCAGTCCTCATCGGATAGCGAACACTGAAGCTTTCTTT. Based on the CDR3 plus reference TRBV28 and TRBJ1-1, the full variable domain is DVKVTQSSRYLVKRTGEKVFLECVQDMDHENMFWYRQDPGLGLRLIYFSYDVKMKEKGDIPEGYSVSREKKERFSLILESASTNQTSMYLCASSPHRIANTEAFFGQGTRLTVV.

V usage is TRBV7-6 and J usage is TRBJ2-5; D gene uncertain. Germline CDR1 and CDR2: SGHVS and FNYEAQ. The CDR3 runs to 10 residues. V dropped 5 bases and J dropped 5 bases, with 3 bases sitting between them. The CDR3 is CASSHETQYF. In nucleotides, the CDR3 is TGTGCCAGCAGCCATGAGACCCAGTACTTC.